The next 18 T cell receptor beta chains were all read from a single sample in a study of T cell responses to AZD1222 COVID-19 vaccine listed by TCRdb under 2021. The method behind the library was the immunoSEQ multiplex PCR assay. Here the immuneACCESS table is served through TCRdb, limited to in-frame sequences with V and J called. Missing clones are a known gap in these copies; in checked studies unresolved V genes cover under half, and the rest lacks a known reason. The sample contains fewer than 120,000 clones, over 85% of them found a single time. The top ten clonotypes cover about 15% of the sample. The sample's time point label is to be understood as: about 28 days (+/-7) after the second vaccine dose. Here the sequenced sample was peripheral blood, taken 28 days after the second AZD1222 dose. These receptors originate from an adult who received the AZD1222 COVID-19 vaccine.

The rearrangement uses TRBV9 and TRBJ2-5; the D gene could be TRBD1 or TRBD2 (5 bases each). V was clipped by 0 bases and J by 1 base, with 7 bases between them. Germline V CDR1 and CDR2: SGDLS, YYNGEE. The CDR3 length is 14 residues. CDR3 residues: CASSVGGAQETQYF. The CDR3 DNA follows: TGTGCCAGCAGCGTAGGAGGGGCCCAAGAGACCCAGTACTTC.

J is TRBJ1-6 and V is TRBV18; D uncertain. The length of the CDR3 is 15 residues. Germline assignment: CDR1 KGHSH and CDR2 LQKENI. The germline V and J ends were trimmed by 0 bases and 5 bases, with 8 bases remaining between them. CDR3 sequence: CASSPPRFNNSPLHF. CDR3 coding DNA: TGTGCCAGCTCACCACCTCGATTTAATAATTCACCCCTCCACTTT.

The chain is built from TRBV7-9 and TRBJ2-6; D possibly corresponds to TRBD2 (6 bases). The germline gives CDR1 SEHNR, CDR2 FQNEAQ (reference sequence). CDR3 length equals 16 residues. Trimming removed 5 bases at V and 4 bases at J, with 15 bases between. CDR3 residues: CASSTNGGAGANVLTF. The CDR3 DNA reads TGTGCCAGCAGCACCAACGGAGGGGCCGGGGCCAACGTCCTGACTTTC.

J is TRBJ2-1 and V is TRBV12-3 or TRBV12-4, with a tentative D call TRBD1 (6 bases). Trimming took 4 bases from V and 9 from J, leaving 10 bases between them. The CDR3 contains 12 residues. The CDR3 protein is CASSSTGGEQFF. In DNA, the CDR3 is TGTGCCAGCAGTTCGACAGGAGGTGAGCAGTTCTTC.

The chain combines TRBV4-2 with TRBJ1-1; D uncertain. CDR1 is LGHNA, CDR2 YNFKEQ, per germline. Trimming removed 1 base at V and 4 bases at J, with 10 bases between. There are 14 residues in the CDR3. The CDR3 is CASSQVAVGTEAFF. CDR3 coding DNA: TGTGCCAGCAGCCAAGTTGCGGTTGGCACTGAAGCTTTCTTT.

The chain combines TRBV5-1 with TRBJ1-6, with 7 bases fitting TRBD1. Trimming took 5 bases from V and 6 from J; bases not matched to a gene: 2. Germline loops: CDR1 SGHRS, CDR2 YFSETQ. CDR3 length: 13 amino acids. CDR3 sequence reads: CASSRDSNSPLHF. The CDR3 DNA reads TGCGCCAGCAGTCGGGACAGTAATTCACCCCTCCACTTT. Based on the CDR3 plus reference TRBV5-1 and TRBJ1-6, the full variable domain is KAGVTQTPRYLIKTRGQQVTLSCSPISGHRSVSWYQQTPGQGLQFLFEYFSETQRNKGNFPGRFSGRQFSNSRSEMNVSTLELGDSALYLCASSRDSNSPLHFGNGTRLTVT.

This chain uses TRBV18 with TRBJ1-3, with 8 bases fitting TRBD1. V gave up 4 bases and J gave up 7 bases; unmatched junction bases: 3. The CDR3 is made up of 13 amino acids. Germline CDR1 is KGHSH and CDR2 is LQKENI. The DNA for the CDR3 is TGTGCCAGCTCACTTGGGGACAGGAACACCATATATTTT. Protein: CASSLGDRNTIYF.

The chain uses TRBV29-1 and TRBJ1-2; no reliable D call. This CDR3 comprises 13 residues. The ends were cut back, 0 bases at V and 6 bases at J, with 11 bases in the middle. CDR1 is SQVTM and CDR2 is ANQGSEA in the germline V gene. Here the CDR3 reads CSVEDVVSNGYTF. For the CDR3, the DNA is TGCAGCGTTGAAGATGTAGTGTCGAATGGCTACACCTTC.

V and J are TRBV6-4 and TRBJ1-2, with D unresolved. Germline V gene data show CDR1 as MRHNA and CDR2 as SNTAGT. The CDR3 consists of 12 residues. The V gene lost 11 bases and the J gene lost 1 base, with 11 bases spanning the gap. The CDR3 DNA reads TGTGCCCACCGGGTGAGTAACTATGGCTACACCTTC. Its protein product is CAHRVSNYGYTF.

The V call is TRBV7-8, the J call TRBJ2-3; TRBD1 aligns across 7 bases. Germline CDR1 reads SGHVS; CDR2 reads FQNEAQ. The length of the CDR3 is 14 residues. J was trimmed by 5 bases and V by 4 bases; bases with no gene match: 6. The CDR3 region is CASSSQQGLDTQYF. CDR3 in DNA: TGTGCCAGCAGCTCCCAACAGGGGTTAGATACGCAGTATTTT. The full variable domain, its missing parts supplied by reference TRBV7-8 and TRBJ2-3, is GAGVSQSPRYKVAKRGQDVALRCDPISGHVSLFWYQQALGQGPEFLTYFQNEAQLDKSGLPSDRFFAERPEGSVSTLKIQRTQQEDSAVYLCASSSQQGLDTQYFGPGTRLTVL.

The chain couples TRBV10-3 to TRBJ1-5; maybe TRBD1 (6 bases). The germline gives CDR1 ENHRY, CDR2 SYGVKD. V lost 3 bases and J lost 6, with 15 bases in between. The length of the CDR3 is 15 residues. CDR3: CAISEQLGAGQPQHF. CDR3 coding DNA: TGTGCCATCAGTGAACAGCTGGGGGCTGGTCAGCCCCAGCATTTT.

The chain combines TRBV3-1 (or the pseudogene TRBV3-2) with TRBJ1-6; unclear D gene. The length of the CDR3 is 16 residues. V lost 1 base and J lost 2, with 9 bases in between. Germline loops: CDR1 LGHDT, CDR2 YNNKEL (reference sequence). The CDR3 bases are TGTGCCAGCAGCCAAGTACCTGGGGCCTATAATTCACCCCTCCACTTT. The encoded protein is CASSQVPGAYNSPLHF.

The genes are TRBV27 and TRBJ1-5, with TRBD1 as a possible D gene (6 bases). CDR1 and CDR2 from the germline V gene are MNHEY and SMNVEV (reference sequence). Trimming took 4 bases from V and 14 from J, leaving 18 bases between them. The CDR3 has 13 amino acids. The CDR3 sequence: CASSYDTGNAEHF. The CDR3, as DNA: TGTGCCAGCAGTTACGACACAGGGAACGCCGAGCATTTT.

The rearrangement uses TRBV16 and TRBJ1-2; the match to TRBD1 covers 12 bases. Germline loops: CDR1 KGHSY, CDR2 FQNENV. The CDR3 length is 17 residues. After removal of 0 bases from V and 7 bases from J, the junction contained 9 bases not matched to a gene. In nucleotides, the CDR3 is TGTGCCAGCAGCCAATCGCCGAGGGGACAGGGGGCTGGTGGCTACACCTTC. Its protein product is CASSQSPRGQGAGGYTF. Drawing the rest from reference TRBV16 and TRBJ1-2, the complete variable domain is GEEVAQTPKHLVRGEGQKAKLYCAPIKGHSYVFWYQQVLKNEFKFLISFQNENVFDETGMPKERFSAKCLPNSPCSLEIQATKLEDSAVYFCASSQSPRGQGAGGYTFGSGTRLTVV.

V gene TRBV10-3 combines with J gene TRBJ2-2; TRBD2 is a possible D gene (5 bases). This CDR3 has 13 amino acids. CDR1 is ENHRY, CDR2 SYGVKD, per germline. Trimming removed 7 bases at V and 4 bases at J, with 10 bases between. Here the CDR3 DNA reads TGTGCCATCAACGATGAGGGCACCGGGGAGCTGTTTTTT. It yields the protein CAINDEGTGELFF.

The rearrangement uses TRBV7-8 and TRBJ2-3; either TRBD1 or TRBD2 may supply D (6 bases each). This CDR3 spans 17 amino acids. Trimming cost V 4 bases and J 0 bases, with 17 bases left between them. Germline V gene sequence: CDR1 SGHVS, CDR2 FQNEAQ. DNA for the CDR3: TGTGCCAGCAGCTCCTCCTGGAGGGGGGTTAGCACAGATACGCAGTATTTT. This codes for CASSSSWRGVSTDTQYF.

The chain recombines TRBV11-2 with TRBJ2-3; D is ambiguous. The V gene's germline CDR1 is SGHAT and CDR2 FQNNGV. V was shortened by 3 bases and J by 5 bases, with 6 bases between the two germline ends. The CDR3 is made up of 12 amino acids. The CDR3 nucleotides are TGTGCCAGCAGCTTCCTAAGAGATACGCAGTATTTT. Protein sequence: CASSFLRDTQYF.

The chain carries TRBV18 and TRBJ2-2; 10 bases match TRBD1. Germline values: CDR1 KGHSH, CDR2 LQKENI. CDR3 length: 15 amino acids. The V gene end was trimmed by 2 bases and the J gene end by 4 bases; junction bases not matched to a gene: 1. The CDR3 spells CASSPWDRGTGELFF. The CDR3 region has the DNA TGTGCCAGCTCACCATGGGACAGGGGCACCGGGGAGCTGTTTTTT.